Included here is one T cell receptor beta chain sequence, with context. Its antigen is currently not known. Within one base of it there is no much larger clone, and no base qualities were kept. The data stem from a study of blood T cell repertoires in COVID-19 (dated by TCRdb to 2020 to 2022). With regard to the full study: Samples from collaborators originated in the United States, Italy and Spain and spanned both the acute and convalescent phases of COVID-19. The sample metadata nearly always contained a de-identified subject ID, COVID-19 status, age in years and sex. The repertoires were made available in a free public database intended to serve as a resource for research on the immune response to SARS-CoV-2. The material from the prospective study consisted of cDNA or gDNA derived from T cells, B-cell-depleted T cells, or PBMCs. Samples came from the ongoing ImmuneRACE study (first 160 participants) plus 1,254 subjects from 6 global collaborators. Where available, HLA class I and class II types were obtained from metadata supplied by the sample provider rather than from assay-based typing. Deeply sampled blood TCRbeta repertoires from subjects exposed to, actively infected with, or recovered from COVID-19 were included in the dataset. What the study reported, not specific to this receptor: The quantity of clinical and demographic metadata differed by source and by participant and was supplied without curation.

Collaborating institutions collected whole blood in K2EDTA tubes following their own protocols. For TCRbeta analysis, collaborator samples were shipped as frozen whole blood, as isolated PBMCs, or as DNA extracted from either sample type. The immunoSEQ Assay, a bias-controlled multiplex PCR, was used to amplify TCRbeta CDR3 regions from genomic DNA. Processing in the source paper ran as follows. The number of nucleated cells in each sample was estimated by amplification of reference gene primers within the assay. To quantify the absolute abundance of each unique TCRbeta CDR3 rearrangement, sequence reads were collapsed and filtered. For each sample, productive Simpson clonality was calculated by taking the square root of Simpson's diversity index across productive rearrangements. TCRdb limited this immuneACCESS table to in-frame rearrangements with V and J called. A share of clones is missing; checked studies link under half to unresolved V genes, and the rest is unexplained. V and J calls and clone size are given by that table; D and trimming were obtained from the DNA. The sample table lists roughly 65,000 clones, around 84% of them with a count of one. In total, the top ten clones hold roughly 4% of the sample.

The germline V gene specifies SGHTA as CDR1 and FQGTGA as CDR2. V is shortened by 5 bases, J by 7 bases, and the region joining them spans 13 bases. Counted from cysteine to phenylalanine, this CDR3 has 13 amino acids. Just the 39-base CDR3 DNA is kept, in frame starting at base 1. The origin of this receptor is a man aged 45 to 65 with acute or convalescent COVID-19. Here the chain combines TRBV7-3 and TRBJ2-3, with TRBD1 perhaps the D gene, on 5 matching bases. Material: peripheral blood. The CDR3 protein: CASSPRPGNTQYF. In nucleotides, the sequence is TGTGCCAGCAGCCCCCGGCCAGGGAATACGCAGTATTTT.